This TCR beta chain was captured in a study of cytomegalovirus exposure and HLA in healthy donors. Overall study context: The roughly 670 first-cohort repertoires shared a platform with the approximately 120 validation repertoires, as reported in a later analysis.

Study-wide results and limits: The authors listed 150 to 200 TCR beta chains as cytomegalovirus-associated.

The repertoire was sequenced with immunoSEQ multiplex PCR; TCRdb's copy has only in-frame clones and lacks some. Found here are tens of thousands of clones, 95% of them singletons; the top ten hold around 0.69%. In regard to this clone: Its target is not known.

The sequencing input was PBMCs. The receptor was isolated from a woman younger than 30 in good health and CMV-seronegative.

CDR3 loop: CASTLRGTGVNQPQHF. In DNA, the CDR3 is TGTGCCAGCACGCTTCGCGGGACAGGGGTCAATCAGCCCCAGCATTTT. The J gene is TRBJ1-5, the V gene TRBV28, with 10 bases aligning to TRBD1. The V gene end was trimmed by 7 bases and the J gene end by 3 bases; junction bases not matched to a gene: 9. The length of the CDR3 is 16 residues. Germline CDR1 reads MDHEN; CDR2 reads SYDVKM. Drawing the rest from reference TRBV28 and TRBJ1-5, the complete variable domain is DVKVTQSSRYLVKRTGEKVFLECVQDMDHENMFWYRQDPGLGLRLIYFSYDVKMKEKGDIPEGYSVSREKKERFSLILESASTNQTSMYLCASTLRGTGVNQPQHFGDGTRLSIL.